The present TCR beta chain was sequenced within a study of shared clonotypes between healthy human individuals. TCRdb's copy holds only in-frame clones and misses some; the assay was immunoSEQ multiplex PCR. The sample lists roughly 2,300,000 clones, 92% occurring once. There are 11 residues in the CDR3. The germline CDR1 and CDR2 sequences are KGHSH and LQKENI. V was cut by 6 bases and J by 9 bases, with 9 bases left in between. Sample: naive CD4+ T cells from PBMCs. Indicated subset: CD45RA+ positively selected. The rearrangement links TRBV18 to TRBJ2-1; D possibly corresponds to TRBD2 (6 bases). This TCR was sampled from a man between 18 and 35 years old in good health. Some clones in this sample may be carry-over from other donors' samples. CDR3 amino acids: CASSWGGEQFF. The DNA of the CDR3 is TGTGCCAGCTCCTGGGGAGGTGAGCAGTTCTTC.